Listed here are 21 T cell receptor beta chains from one sample, sequenced in a study of regulatory T cells in long-lasting Graves disease. Time point here: newly diagnosed GD, antithyroid drugs for less than 3 months. Researchers made the TCR library from RNA that was extracted from PBMCs. Library construction for TCR beta used iRepertoire HTBI primers and Arm-PCR of CDR3 regions. TCRdb redid the calling of the multiplex PCR reads with MiXCR, one entry per CDR3 protein. The sample shows hundreds of thousands of distinct CDR3 sequences, 16% of them seen only once. The sample also formed part of further work on T cells in Graves' hyperthyroidism and ophthalmopathy.

Sample: peripheral blood mononuclear cells (PBMCs), taken at new diagnosis, from a patient treated with antithyroid drugs. The origin of the receptors is a man between 18 and 35 years old with Graves disease.

This clonotype showed up many times. In nucleotides, the CDR3 is TGCAGTGCTAGAGTAGGGGGGCGTGAGACCCAGTACTTC. Translating it yields CSARVGGRETQYF. The rearrangement links TRBV20-1 to TRBJ2-5, with D perhaps given as TRBD1 or TRBD2 (6 bases each). The germline V gene encodes CDR1 DFQATT and CDR2 SNEGSKA (reference sequence). The CDR3 contains 13 residues. Trimming took off 1 base at V and 5 bases at J, with 11 bases between the two ends.

The rearrangement uses TRBV20-1 and TRBJ2-7, with 9 bases that match TRBD2. CDR3 length equals 16 residues. Germline CDR1 reads DFQATT; CDR2 reads SNEGSKA (reference sequence). V was pared by 6 bases and J by 2 bases, with 14 bases of the junction left unmatched. CDR3: CSANSRGTSRAYEQYF. The CDR3 coding sequence is TGCAGTGCAAATAGCCGAGGGACTAGCCGTGCCTACGAGCAGTACTTC.

This clonotype was observed at least ten times. The V gene is TRBV12-3 or TRBV12-4, the J gene TRBJ2-5; D is unclear. V was pared by 6 bases and J by 3 bases, with 8 bases between. The CDR3 covers 12 residues. As DNA, the CDR3 is TGTGCCAGCAGGGGAATTAAAGAGACCCAGTACTTC. It is translated as CASRGIKETQYF.

This clonotype was picked up many times. V gene TRBV27 combines with J gene TRBJ2-1, with 7 positions matching TRBD2. The CDR3 is 16 amino acids. Germline V gene lookup returns CDR1 MNHEY and CDR2 SMNVEV (reference sequence). V lost 4 bases, J lost 5 bases, and 11 bases stayed unmatched. The CDR3 DNA is TGTGCCAGCAGTTCCGGCGGGAGAGTAGGCCACAATGAGCAGTTCTTC. Its protein is CASSSGGRVGHNEQFF.

This clonotype was counted many times. J is TRBJ2-7 and V is TRBV11-1; weak D call: TRBD1 (7 bases). Germline V gives CDR1 SGHAT, CDR2 FQDESV (reference sequence). The CDR3 contains 17 residues. Between the trimmed V and J ends, which lost 3 bases and 1 base, there was a span of 19 bases. CDR3 coding DNA: TGTGCCAGCAGCTTTGGGGCCAGGGGGGAAAGTTCCTACGAGCAGTACTTC. Amino acids: CASSFGARGESSYEQYF.

Of note for this clonotype: One base away lies a much larger clone, so this may be a sequencing read error. CDR3 loop: CASSSCMWTGGFLETQHF. The CDR3 nucleotides read TGTGCCAGCAGCTCCTGCATGTGGACAGGGGGCTTTTTGGAGACCCAGCACTTC. The chain employs TRBV7-3 and TRBJ2-5, with 11 positions matching TRBD1. This CDR3 is 18 amino acids long. Germline V CDR1 and CDR2: SGHTA, FQGTGA.

Ten or more counts support this clonotype. The genes are TRBV27 and TRBJ2-1, with 12 bases matching TRBD2. Germline CDR1 reads MNHEY; CDR2 reads SMNVEV (reference sequence). This CDR3 is built from 15 residues. The junction had 6 bases not matched to a gene; V was cut back by 3 bases and J by 9 bases. CDR3 protein: CASSFGLAGPIEQFF. In DNA form, the CDR3 reads TGTGCCAGCAGTTTCGGACTAGCGGGACCCATTGAGCAGTTCTTC.

The gene calls are TRBV6-1 and TRBJ1-3; D remains unclear. Trimming took off 6 bases at V and 0 bases at J, with 15 bases between the two ends. Germline V gene sequence: CDR1 MNHNS, CDR2 SASEGT. CDR3 size: 16 residues. The CDR3: CASSVHRASSGNTIYF. The CDR3 bases are TGTGCCAGCAGCGTCCACAGAGCCAGCTCTGGAAACACCATATATTTT.

As for this clonotype: Sequence at one end of the junction differs from germline and may be a read error. This rearrangement joins TRBV5-1 to TRBJ1-2; D call uncertain. The CDR3 loop spans 15 amino acids. The germline V gene has CDR1 SGHRS and CDR2 YFSETQ. The CDR3 DNA follows: TGTGCCAGCAGCTTGGCCTTGCTTGACCTGGGTGGCTACACCTTC. Its protein is CASSLALLDLGGYTF. Full variable domain (rest looked up from reference TRBV5-1 and TRBJ1-2): KAGVTQTPRYLIKTRGQQVTLSCSPISGHRSVSWYQQTPGQGLQFLFEYFSETQRNKGNFPGRFSGRQFSNSRSEMNVSTLELGDSALYLCASSLALLDLGGYTFGSGTRLTVV.

Here the CDR3 reads CASSVGQGRGYTF. The CDR3 DNA reads TGTGCCAGCAGCGTAGGTCAGGGACGGGGCTACACCTTC. The V gene is TRBV9, the J gene TRBJ1-2; D may be TRBD1 (5 bases). The CDR3 loop spans 13 amino acids. V was pared by 0 bases and J by 8 bases, with 11 bases between. Per the germline V gene, CDR1 is SGDLS and CDR2 is YYNGEE.

V is TRBV5-6 and J is TRBJ1-2; 8 bases map to TRBD1. CDR3 length: 15 amino acids. Trimming took 0 bases from V and 0 from J; bases not matched to a gene: 1. Germline CDR1 is SGHDT and CDR2 is YYEEEE. CDR3 amino acids: CASSLGDRTNYGYTF. The CDR3 bases are TGTGCCAGCAGCTTGGGGGACAGGACTAACTATGGCTACACCTTC.

V and J are TRBV20-1 and TRBJ1-6; 10 positions match TRBD1. Germline V gene data show CDR1 as DFQATT and CDR2 as SNEGSKA (reference sequence). After removal of 6 bases from V and 11 bases from J, the junction contained 10 bases not matched to a gene. The CDR3 sequence is 14 residues long. CDR3 loop: CSAKPGQGLPPLHF. CDR3 bases: TGCAGTGCCAAACCGGGACAGGGGCTGCCACCCCTCCACTTT.

This clonotype was detected many times. V and J are TRBV5-1 and TRBJ1-1; maybe TRBD1 (5 bases). This CDR3 has 11 amino acids. The V end lost 6 bases, the J end lost 3 bases, and 6 bases lay between the germline ends. Germline loops: CDR1 SGHRS, CDR2 YFSETQ. The CDR3 reads CASKQDTEAFF. CDR3 bases: TGCGCCAGCAAACAGGACACTGAAGCTTTCTTT.

This clonotype was detected ten times or more. This rearrangement joins TRBV12-3 or TRBV12-4 to TRBJ2-3; TRBD2 matches 13 bases. The CDR3 consists of 16 residues. The junction had 3 bases not matched to a gene; V was cut back by 2 bases and J by 4 bases. This CDR3 is CASSLTSGRAPDTQYF. The CDR3 DNA reads TGTGCCAGCAGTTTAACTAGCGGGAGGGCCCCAGATACGCAGTATTTT.

This clonotype was recorded a few times. This chain connects TRBV5-1 to TRBJ2-1, with 10 bases identical to TRBD1. After removal of 3 bases from V and 4 bases from J, the junction contained 7 bases not matched to a gene. The length of the CDR3 is 16 residues. In germline, CDR1 is SGHRS, CDR2 YFSETQ. Written as DNA, the CDR3 is TGCGCCAGCAGCTCCTTCGGGGACAGGGGATACAATGAGCAGTTCTTC. Protein: CASSSFGDRGYNEQFF. The entire variable domain, with the rest obtained from reference TRBV5-1 and TRBJ2-1, is as follows: KAGVTQTPRYLIKTRGQQVTLSCSPISGHRSVSWYQQTPGQGLQFLFEYFSETQRNKGNFPGRFSGRQFSNSRSEMNVSTLELGDSALYLCASSSFGDRGYNEQFFGPGTRLTVL.

V usage is TRBV20-1 and J usage is TRBJ2-3; TRBD2 aligns across 10 bases. V was pared by 1 base and J by 0 bases, with 22 bases of the junction left unmatched. The CDR3 length is 22 residues. CDR1 and CDR2 from the germline V gene are DFQATT and SNEGSKA (reference sequence). The CDR3 DNA follows: TGCAGTGCTAGAGCCCCCTTGGCTAGCGGGAGACCCGATCACCTTAGCACAGATACGCAGTATTTT. It is translated as CSARAPLASGRPDHLSTDTQYF.

This chain joins TRBV25-1 and TRBJ2-5, with 7 bases fitting TRBD2. The junction had 12 bases not matched to a gene; V was cut back by 4 bases and J by 7 bases. The CDR3 contains 15 residues. The germline gives CDR1 MGHDK, CDR2 SYGVNS. CDR3 in DNA: TGTGCCAGCAGTGCTGGACGGGATTTAGCGGGGACCCAGTACTTC. Encoded protein: CASSAGRDLAGTQYF. The whole variable domain, remainder taken from reference TRBV25-1 and TRBJ2-5, is EADIYQTPRYLVIGTGKKITLECSQTMGHDKMYWYQQDPGMELHLIHYSYGVNSTEKGDLSSESTVSRIRTEHFPLTLESARPSHTSQYLCASSAGRDLAGTQYFGPGTRLLVL.

In this sample, this clonotype turned up many times. V and J are TRBV11-2 and TRBJ2-7; tentative D call: TRBD2 (6 bases). The V gene lost 5 bases and the J gene lost 3 bases, with 11 bases spanning the gap. The CDR3 has 13 residues. Germline lookup yields CDR1 SGHAT and CDR2 FQNNGV. The CDR3 region has the DNA TGTGCCAGCAGCAGGGACTCCAACTACGAGCAGTACTTC. It yields the protein CASSRDSNYEQYF.

The chain links TRBV19 to TRBJ2-7, with 8 positions matching TRBD1. From germline, CDR1 is LNHDA and CDR2 SQIVND (reference sequence). The CDR3 length is 14 residues. The trim removed 6 bases at V and 2 bases at J, leaving 6 bases unmatched. CDR3 nucleotides: TGTGCCAGTAGCCAGACAGGGGAAACCTACGAGCAGTACTTC. Translating gives CASSQTGETYEQYF.

This clonotype was seen a handful of times. The chain employs TRBV6-1 and TRBJ2-1; D gene ambiguous. CDR1 and CDR2 (germline): MNHNS, SASEGT. Between the trimmed V and J ends, which lost 6 bases and 3 bases, there was a span of 12 bases. The CDR3 has 14 residues. The CDR3 region is CASSPGAIYNEQFF. CDR3 coding DNA: TGTGCCAGCAGCCCGGGCGCAATCTACAATGAGCAGTTCTTC.

This clonotype was observed many times. V is TRBV28 and J is TRBJ2-7; D is ambiguous. Trimming pared 3 bases from V and 2 bases from J, leaving 11 bases between. Germline V gene lookup returns CDR1 MDHEN and CDR2 SYDVKM. The CDR3 runs to 14 residues. CDR3 coding DNA: TGTGCCAGCAGTTTGGCGACCGCAACCTACGAGCAGTACTTC. Its protein is CASSLATATYEQYF.